The 5 T cell receptor beta chains given below trace back to one sample, sequenced in a study of T cell responses to AZD1222 COVID-19 vaccine. Clones were sequenced by immunoSEQ multiplex PCR, and TCRdb holds only the in-frame ones, with some missing. This table holds roughly 98,000 clones, approximately 90% found once. The specimen was peripheral blood, collected on day 0 of AZD1222 vaccination. The receptors come from an adult in good health.

V usage is TRBV5-6 and J usage is TRBJ2-6; D is undetermined. The CDR3 runs 17 residues. Germline-derived CDR1 and CDR2 are SGHDT and YYEEEE. Between the trimmed V and J ends, which lost 1 base and 0 bases, there was a span of 11 bases. CDR3 residues: CASSLFLMSSGANVLTF. CDR3 bases: TGTGCCAGCAGCTTGTTCCTCATGAGCTCTGGGGCCAACGTCCTGACTTTC.

V and J are TRBV4-1 and TRBJ2-7, with 9 bases aligning to TRBD2. This CDR3 is 16 amino acids long. V lost 2 bases and J lost 3; bases outside the gene matches: 8. The germline CDR1 and CDR2 sequences are MGHRA and YSYEKL. CDR3 bases: TGCGCCAGCAGCCAAAGAGGGCGGGGGGGAGGCTACGAGCAGTACTTC. Amino acids: CASSQRGRGGGYEQYF.

The chain joins TRBV27 to TRBJ2-2, with a weak D call TRBD1 (5 bases). Trimming left V 6 bases short and J 1 base short, with 9 bases between. Germline V gene data show CDR1 as MNHEY and CDR2 as SMNVEV (reference sequence). The CDR3 sequence is 14 residues long. CDR3 sequence: CASSLGQNTGELFF. DNA of the CDR3: TGTGCCAGCAGCCTCGGACAGAACACCGGGGAGCTGTTTTTT.

The V call is TRBV4-1, the J call TRBJ1-5; D possibly corresponds to TRBD1 (5 bases). V was pared by 1 base and J by 3 bases, with 10 bases between. In germline, CDR1 is MGHRA, CDR2 YSYEKL. The CDR3 spans 15 residues. CDR3 DNA sequence: TGCGCCAGCAGCCAAGCGGGGGGGGTCAATCAGCCCCAGCATTTT. Amino acid sequence: CASSQAGGVNQPQHF.

This sequence joins TRBV30 and TRBJ1-6; D not certain. The CDR3 contains 15 residues. The V end lost 2 bases, the J end lost 1 base, and 9 bases lay between the germline ends. Germline V CDR1 and CDR2: GTSNPN, SVGIG (reference sequence). CDR3 protein: CAWSTGVSYNSPLHF. The CDR3 region has the DNA TGTGCCTGGAGTACCGGGGTATCCTATAATTCACCCCTCCACTTT.